This T cell receptor (beta chain) was sequenced during a study of PD-1 blockade in classical Hodgkin lymphoma (dated by TCRdb to about 2020). General notes on the study: Nivolumab dosing was 3 mg/kg intravenously every 2 weeks, continuing until either disease progression or unacceptable toxicity. The study used CyTOF and TCR beta sequencing to define a peripheral blood immune signature of response to PD-1 blockade in classical Hodgkin lymphoma. The study at large found these results: Only a single clinical trial cohort was studied, and what caused the repertoire differences, possibly disease activity or prior therapy, remained undefined. Trial patients with a complete response had baseline diversity similar to that of newly diagnosed patients, while partial responders and progressors had significantly lower diversity. Patients starting nivolumab less than 1 year after ASCT had lower diversity and were excluded from later analyses to avoid confounding by immune reconstitution. CD4+ but not CD8+ TCR diversity rose significantly by C4D1 (p=0.0027 vs p=0.16), most apparent in complete responders (p=0.02). Baseline TCR diversity was reported to be lower in newly diagnosed patients than in healthy donors, and even lower in relapsed/refractory patients.

This sample's time point label indicates: cycle 1 day 1 (C1D1), immediately before nivolumab initiation. All trial patients had relapsed after autologous stem cell transplantation, with cohorts A, B and C differing in prior brentuximab vedotin exposure. The trial cohort comprised about 60 patients with relapsed/refractory classical Hodgkin lymphoma whose best overall responses were complete response, partial response or progressive disease. In the multi-cohort phase II CheckMate 205 trial, trial patients received single-agent nivolumab. An independent review committee assessed best overall response by applying the 2007 International Working Group response criteria. PBMCs from the trial were collected at three points: immediately before nivolumab initiation (C1D1), and during therapy at cycle 2 day 1 and cycle 4 day 1. Peripheral blood was collected in 8 mL Vacutainer Cell Preparation Tubes, from which PBMCs were isolated by centrifugation and then cryopreserved.

The Qiagen DNeasy kit was used to extract genomic DNA both from unsorted PBMCs and from the negatively selected CD4+ and CD8+ fractions. TCR beta CDR3 regions were subjected to amplification by immunoSEQ multiplex PCR with primers that anneal to V and J segments. Amplification bias was minimized using a synthetic immune receptor repertoire, and residual bias was removed computationally after sequencing. The original methods were these. Repertoire diversity was quantified as the Shannon entropy index using custom Python scripts. Unsorted, CD4+ and CD8+ repertoires were analyzed separately, except in combined analyses where CD4+ and CD8+ sequences were merged in silico. Clonal expansion was defined as a frequency increase of at least 2-fold after treatment compared with C1D1, and clones undetected at baseline were assigned a pseudocount of 0.5. Singleton clones were defined as clones with 0 or 1 copy at C1D1, and non-singleton clones were defined as clones with 2 or more copies. Clones expanded in unsorted samples were assigned a CD4+, CD8+ or unknown annotation through matching of protein sequences in sorted samples from the same patient. Wilcoxon tests were applied to paired samples to test diversity changes from C1D1 to C4D1. TCRdb took this table from immuneACCESS and kept in-frame rearrangements with V and J called. Such tables lack part of the clones; where checked against another copy, unresolved V genes explain under half of the gap, and the rest is unexplained. The DNA gave D and trimming, while V, J and clone size come from that table. This sample holds around 43,000 clones; 78% were observed only once. About an eighth of the sample lies in the top ten.

A word on this clone: The antigen it recognizes is unknown. No base quality information exists; no much larger clone differs at one position.

The CDR3 goes from the cysteine to the phenylalanine over 14 residues. Only the CDR3 DNA is retained, 42 bases long and in frame from the first base. Relative to germline, V is 2 bases shorter and J is 0 bases shorter, with 5 bases between their ends. Via the germline V gene, CDR1 is SGHVS and CDR2 FQNEAQ. This receptor was identified in a human donor with classical Hodgkin lymphoma. The sequencing used peripheral blood mononuclear cells (PBMCs), collected at baseline. The chain is assembled from TRBV7-8 and TRBJ2-1, with no reliable assignment of the D segment. The CDR3 sequence is CASSLFTSYNEQFF. The DNA sequence is as follows: TGTGCCAGCAGCTTATTTACCTCCTACAATGAGCAGTTCTTC.